This T cell receptor (beta chain) was documented in a study of TIL therapy for anti-PD-1-resistant metastatic lung cancer. Time point given: pre-treatment sample, taken before nivolumab and TIL therapy. Most excised metastases sampled were pleural nodules or supraclavicular lymph nodes. Sequencing used immunoSEQ v3. Using immunoSEQ multiplex PCR, the repertoire was profiled, and TCRdb retains in-frame clones only, with some absent. The profile shows 45,000 to 50,000 clones, about two thirds of them singletons. Trimming pared 4 bases from V and 14 bases from J, leaving 12 bases between. The CDR3 sequence is 12 residues long. Germline values: CDR1 SEHNR, CDR2 FQNEAQ (reference sequence).

Sequencing was performed on tumor tissue, taken at baseline. The chain uses TRBV7-9 and TRBJ1-6; D is perhaps TRBD1 (5 bases). The receptor was isolated from a person aged 25-85 years with non-small cell lung cancer. The CDR3 DNA follows: TGTGCCAGCAGCTGGGGCGGGAACGCCCTCCACTTT. Translated, it gives CASSWGGNALHF.